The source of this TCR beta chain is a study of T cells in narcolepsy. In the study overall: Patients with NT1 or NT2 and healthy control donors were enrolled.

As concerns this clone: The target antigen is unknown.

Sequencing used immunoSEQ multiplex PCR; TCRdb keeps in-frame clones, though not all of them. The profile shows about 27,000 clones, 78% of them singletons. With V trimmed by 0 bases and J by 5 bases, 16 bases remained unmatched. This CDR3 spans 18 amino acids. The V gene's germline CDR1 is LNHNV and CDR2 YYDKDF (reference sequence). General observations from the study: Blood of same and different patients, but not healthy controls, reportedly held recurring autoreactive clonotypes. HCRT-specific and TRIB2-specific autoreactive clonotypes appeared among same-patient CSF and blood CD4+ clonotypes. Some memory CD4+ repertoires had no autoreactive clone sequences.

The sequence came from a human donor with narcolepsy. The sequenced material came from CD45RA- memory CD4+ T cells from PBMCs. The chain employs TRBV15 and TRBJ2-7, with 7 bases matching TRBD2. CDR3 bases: TGTGCCACCAGCAGAGATCGGTCGGGCTTAGCGGGCAGGGACGAGCAGTACTTC. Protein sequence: CATSRDRSGLAGRDEQYF.